This T cell receptor (beta chain) appears in the sequencing data of a study of beta chain features in type 1 diabetes. Study-wide results and limits: Researchers reported that naive, central memory and Treg TCRB repertoires appeared more similar in patients than in healthy donors. Fewer junction insertions and more nucleotide deletions appeared in type 1 diabetes patients. Shorter templates might be favored by PCR, equally in patients and controls. In all four CD4+ subsets, TCRB CDR3 length was significantly, moderately reduced in type 1 diabetes.

Staining for CD45RO/CCR7/CD25/CD127/CD95/CD27 allowed sorting of CD4+ naive, central memory, regulatory and stem cell-like memory cells. J was trimmed by 6 bases and V by 5 bases; bases with no gene match: 6. This CDR3 has 15 residues. The V gene's germline CDR1 is SGHTA and CDR2 FQGTGA. TCRB transcripts that were expressed got sequenced, as all of the isolated RNA had been reverse transcribed. The data were produced by immunoSEQ multiplex PCR, yet TCRdb's version contains in-frame clones alone and is incomplete. Of some 160,000 clones listed, approximately 8.8% were seen once; the top ten hold 0.7%. Regarding this clone: Its cognate antigen is unknown.

This TCR was sampled from a woman in her twenties or thirties with type 1 diabetes. The J gene is TRBJ1-4, the V gene TRBV7-3, with 10 nucleotides matching TRBD1. The specimen sequenced was central memory CD4+ T cells from blood. The DNA of the CDR3 is TGTGCCAGCAGCCTGGGACAGGGGAAGGATGAAAAACTGTTTTTT. Translation gives CASSLGQGKDEKLFF.